This T cell receptor (beta chain) appears in the sequencing data of a study of regulatory T cells in long-lasting Graves disease. This CDR3 is 14 amino acids long. Germline V gene sequence: CDR1 SGHVS, CDR2 FQNEAQ. Trimming shortened V by 2 bases and J by 4 bases, and 10 bases separated the two germline ends. This clonotype was seen at least ten times. iRepertoire HTBI primers and Arm-PCR of CDR3 regions built TCR beta libraries. One entry per CDR3 protein results from TCRdb running MiXCR on the multiplex PCR reads. Altogether some 410,000 distinct CDR3 sequences are present, approximately 16% being singletons, with the ten largest covering about 10%. The time point is: newly diagnosed GD, antithyroid drugs for less than 3 months. PBMC-derived RNA was used for the TCR library. Clinicians diagnosed Graves' disease using American Thyroid Association guidelines. These data are also associated with another study on T cells in Graves' hyperthyroidism and ophthalmopathy.

This chain links TRBV7-8 with TRBJ2-3; tentative D call: TRBD2 (5 bases). The source is a woman under 40 with Graves disease. Here the sequenced sample was peripheral blood mononuclear cells (PBMCs), taken at new diagnosis, from a patient treated with antithyroid drugs. CDR3 loop: CASSLYGEPDTQYF. DNA for the CDR3: TGTGCCAGCAGCTTATACGGGGAACCAGATACGCAGTATTTT.